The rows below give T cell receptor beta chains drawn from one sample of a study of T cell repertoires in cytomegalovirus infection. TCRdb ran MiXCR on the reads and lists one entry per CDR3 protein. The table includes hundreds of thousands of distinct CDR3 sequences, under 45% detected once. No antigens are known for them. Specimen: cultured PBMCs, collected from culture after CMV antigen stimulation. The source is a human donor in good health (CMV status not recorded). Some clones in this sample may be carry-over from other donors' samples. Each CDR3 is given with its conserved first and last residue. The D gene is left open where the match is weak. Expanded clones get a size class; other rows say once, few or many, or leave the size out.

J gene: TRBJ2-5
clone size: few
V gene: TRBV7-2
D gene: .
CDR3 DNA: TGTGCCAGCAGCCCCCAGCCAAGCGTTGAGACCCAGTACTTC
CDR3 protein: CASSPQPSVETQYF

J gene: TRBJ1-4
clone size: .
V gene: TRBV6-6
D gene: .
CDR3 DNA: TGTGCCAGCAGTTACGGGGCAACTAATGAAAAACTGTTTTTT
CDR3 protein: CASSYGATNEKLFF

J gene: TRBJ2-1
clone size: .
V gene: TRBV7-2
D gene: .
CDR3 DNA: TGTGCCAGCAGTCTACATACCCTCTACAATGAGCAGTTCTTC
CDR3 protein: CASSLHTLYNEQFF

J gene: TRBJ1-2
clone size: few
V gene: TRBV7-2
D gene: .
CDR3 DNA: TGTGCCAGCAGCTTCGGGGAGGGGTATGGCTACACCTTC
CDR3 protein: CASSFGEGYGYTF

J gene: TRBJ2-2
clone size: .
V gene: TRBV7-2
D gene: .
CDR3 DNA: TGTGCCAGCAGCCCCCGGGGCGGTAAGGCGAACACCGGGGAGCTGTTTTTT
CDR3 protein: CASSPRGGKANTGELFF

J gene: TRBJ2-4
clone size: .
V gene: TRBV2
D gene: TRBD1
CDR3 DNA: TGTGCCAGCACCACGGACAGGGCAGGAAACATTCAGTACTTC
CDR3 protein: CASTTDRAGNIQYF

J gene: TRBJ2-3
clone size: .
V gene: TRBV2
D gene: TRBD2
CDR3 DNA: TGTGCCAGCAGTGGGAGCGGGAGAAGTGTGAATACGCAGTATTTT
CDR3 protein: CASSGSGRSVNTQYF

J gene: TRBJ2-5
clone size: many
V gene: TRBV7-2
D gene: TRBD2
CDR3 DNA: TGTGCCAGCAAATCCGGACTAGCGGGGGTCCAAGAGACCCAGTACTTC
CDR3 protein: CASKSGLAGVQETQYF

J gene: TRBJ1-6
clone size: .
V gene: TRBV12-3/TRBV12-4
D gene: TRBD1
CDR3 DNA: TGTGCCAGCAGTTTATCGGGACAGGGGAGTTCACCCCTCCACTTT
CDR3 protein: CASSLSGQGSSPLHF

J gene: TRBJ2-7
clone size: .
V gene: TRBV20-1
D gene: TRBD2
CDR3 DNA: TGCAGTGCCCCTGGACTAGCGGGAGTTTCCGAGCAGTACTTC
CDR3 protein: CSAPGLAGVSEQYF

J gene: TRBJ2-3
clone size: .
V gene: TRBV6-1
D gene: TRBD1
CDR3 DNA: TGTGCCAGCTTTGACAGGGGGGGCACCACAGATACGCAGTATTTT
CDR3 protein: CASFDRGGTTDTQYF

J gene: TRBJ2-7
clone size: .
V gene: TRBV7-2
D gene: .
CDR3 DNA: TGTGCCAGCAGCTACCGGACAGCCGCCTACGAGCAGTACTTC
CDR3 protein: CASSYRTAAYEQYF

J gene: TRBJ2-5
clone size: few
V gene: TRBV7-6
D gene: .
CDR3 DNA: TGTGCCAGCAGCTTCTCCCCCGGACCCTTCCAAGAGACCCAGTACTTC
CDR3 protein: CASSFSPGPFQETQYF

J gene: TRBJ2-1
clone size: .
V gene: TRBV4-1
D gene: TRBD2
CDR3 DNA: TGCGCCAGCAGCCAAGATTCTCCCGGGCGGGGGTCTGAACTCTCTGAGCAGTTCTTC
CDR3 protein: CASSQDSPGRGSELSEQFF

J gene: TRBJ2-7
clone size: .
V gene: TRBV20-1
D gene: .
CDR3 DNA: TGCAGTGCTCCTTCCGCCACTAGAACCCTCTCCTACGAGCAGTACTTC
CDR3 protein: CSAPSATRTLSYEQYF

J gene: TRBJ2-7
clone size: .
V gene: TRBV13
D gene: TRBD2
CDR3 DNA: TGTGCCAGCAGCTTATCCAGGGACTACCCCTACGAGCAGTACTTC
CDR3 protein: CASSLSRDYPYEQYF

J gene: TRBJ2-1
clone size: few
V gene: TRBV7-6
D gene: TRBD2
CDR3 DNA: TGTGCCAGCAGCCGACTAGCGGAAAACCTGGGGGAGCAGTTCTTC
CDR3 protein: CASSRLAENLGEQFF

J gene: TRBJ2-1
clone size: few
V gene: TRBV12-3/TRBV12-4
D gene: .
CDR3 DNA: TGTGCCAGCCAGGCGACAAGAGCCTACAATGAGCAGTTCTTC
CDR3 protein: CASQATRAYNEQFF

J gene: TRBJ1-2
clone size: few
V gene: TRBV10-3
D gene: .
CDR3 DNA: TGTGCCATCAGGGGGGTAGCTAACTATGGCTACACCTTC
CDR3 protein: CAIRGVANYGYTF

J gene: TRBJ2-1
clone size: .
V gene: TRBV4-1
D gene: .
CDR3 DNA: TGCGCCAGCAGCCAAGTAGAGGCCTCCTACAATGAGCAGTTCTTC
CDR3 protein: CASSQVEASYNEQFF

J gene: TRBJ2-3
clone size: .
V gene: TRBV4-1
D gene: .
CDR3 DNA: TGCGCCAGCAGCCAAGGTCCATTCTCGGATACGCAGTATTTT
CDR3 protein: CASSQGPFSDTQYF

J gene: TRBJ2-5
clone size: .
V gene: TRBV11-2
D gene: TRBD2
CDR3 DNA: TGTGCCAGCAGCTTAGATTTCGCGGGAGGGCCGGAGACCCAGTACTTC
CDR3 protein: CASSLDFAGGPETQYF

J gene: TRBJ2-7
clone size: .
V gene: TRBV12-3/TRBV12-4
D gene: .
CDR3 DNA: TGTGCCAGCAGAATAGGACACGGCTCCTACGAGCAGTACTTC
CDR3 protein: CASRIGHGSYEQYF

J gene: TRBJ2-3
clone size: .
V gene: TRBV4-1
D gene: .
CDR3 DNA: TGCGCCAGCAGCCAAGATCAAGTCGTAAATACGCAGTATTTT
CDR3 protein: CASSQDQVVNTQYF

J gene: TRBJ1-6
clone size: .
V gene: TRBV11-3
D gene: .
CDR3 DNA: TGTGCCAGCAGCCTCCACCCACAACAGGGTTCGGATAATTCACCCCTCCACTTT
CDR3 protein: CASSLHPQQGSDNSPLHF

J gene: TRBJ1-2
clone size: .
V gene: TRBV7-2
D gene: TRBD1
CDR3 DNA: TGTGCCAGCAGAGCGGGACAGGGAGGCCAATATGGCTACACCTTC
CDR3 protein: CASRAGQGGQYGYTF

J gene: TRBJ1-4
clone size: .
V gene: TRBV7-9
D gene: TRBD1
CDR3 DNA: TGTGCCAGCAGCACCGATCTCCCGGGACAGGACATCATGCTGTTTTTT
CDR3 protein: CASSTDLPGQDIMLFF

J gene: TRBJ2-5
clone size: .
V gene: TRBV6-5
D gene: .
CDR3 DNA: TGTGCCAGCAGTTACGACTTGGACGCAGAGACCCAGTACTTC
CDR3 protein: CASSYDLDAETQYF

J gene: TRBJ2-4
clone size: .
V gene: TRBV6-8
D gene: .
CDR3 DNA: TGTGCCAGCAGTTATTATCTCGGCAGTACAAACATTCAGTACTTC
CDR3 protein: CASSYYLGSTNIQYF

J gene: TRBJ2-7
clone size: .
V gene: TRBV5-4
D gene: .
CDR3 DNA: TGTGCCAGCAGCTCGTTACAACGATCCTACGAGCAGTACTTC
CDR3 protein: CASSSLQRSYEQYF

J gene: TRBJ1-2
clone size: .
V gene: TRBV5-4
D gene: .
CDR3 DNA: TGTGCCAGCAGCTCCCCTGACGGGAACTATGGCTACACCTTC
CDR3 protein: CASSSPDGNYGYTF

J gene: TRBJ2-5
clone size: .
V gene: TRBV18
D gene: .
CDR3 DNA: TGTGCCAGCTCACCACCTGACGGGAGTGGGGAGACCCAGTACTTC
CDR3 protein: CASSPPDGSGETQYF

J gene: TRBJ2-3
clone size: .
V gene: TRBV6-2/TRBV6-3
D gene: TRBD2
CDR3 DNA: TGTGCCAGCAGTTCAGCGGGAGCAGGAGGAGATACGCAGTATTTT
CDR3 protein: CASSSAGAGGDTQYF

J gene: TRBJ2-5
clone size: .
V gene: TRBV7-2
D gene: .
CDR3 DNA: TGTGCCAGCAGCTTAGGAAACGGGGGGACCCAGTACTTC
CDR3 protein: CASSLGNGGTQYF

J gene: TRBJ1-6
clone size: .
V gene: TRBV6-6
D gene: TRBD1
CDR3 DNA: TGTGCCAGCAGTGCCAACAGGGGTGGCCCCTATAATTCACCCCTCCACTTT
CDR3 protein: CASSANRGGPYNSPLHF

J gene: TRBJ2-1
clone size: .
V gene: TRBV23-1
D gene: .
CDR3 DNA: TGCGCCAGCAGTCCTCAACCAAATGAGCAGTTCTTC
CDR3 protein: CASSPQPNEQFF

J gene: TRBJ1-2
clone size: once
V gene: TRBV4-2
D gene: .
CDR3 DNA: TGTGCCAGCAGCGCAGATTCTAACTATGGCTACACCTTC
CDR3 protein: CASSADSNYGYTF

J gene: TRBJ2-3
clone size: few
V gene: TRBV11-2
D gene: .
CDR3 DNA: TGTGCCAGCAGCTTAGATCCGATTGAACTGTCGCAGTATTTT
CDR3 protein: CASSLDPIELSQYF

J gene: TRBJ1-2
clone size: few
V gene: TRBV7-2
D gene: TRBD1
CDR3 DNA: TGTGCCAGCAGCACCACAGGGGGCGCTGGGGATTATGGCTACACCTTC
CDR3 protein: CASSTTGGAGDYGYTF

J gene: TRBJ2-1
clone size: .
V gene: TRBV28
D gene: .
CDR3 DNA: TGTGCCAGCCGGGCTGGCCCGGGCTCCTACAATGAGCAGTTCTTC
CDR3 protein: CASRAGPGSYNEQFF

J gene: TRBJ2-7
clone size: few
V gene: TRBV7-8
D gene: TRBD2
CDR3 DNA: TGTGCCAGCAGCTCGAGCGGGAACGAGCAGTACTTC
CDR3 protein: CASSSSGNEQYF

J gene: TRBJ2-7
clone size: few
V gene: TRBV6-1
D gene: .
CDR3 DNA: TGTGCCAGCAGTGAATTCAGGAGCTCCTACGAGCAGTACTTC
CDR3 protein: CASSEFRSSYEQYF

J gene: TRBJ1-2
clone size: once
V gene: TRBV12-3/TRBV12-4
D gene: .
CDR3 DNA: TGTGCCAGCAGTTTCGACGGAAACTATGGCTACACCTTC
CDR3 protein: CASSFDGNYGYTF

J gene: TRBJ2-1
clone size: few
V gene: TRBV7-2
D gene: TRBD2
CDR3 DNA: TGTGCCAGCTTCCCTGGCGCGGGAGGGTACAATGAGCAGTTCTTC
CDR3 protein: CASFPGAGGYNEQFF

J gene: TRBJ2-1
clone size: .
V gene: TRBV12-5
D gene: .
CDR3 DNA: TGTGCTAGTGGTTTGCGGCGAGGCCTACAGACGGGAGTAAATGAGCAGTTCTTC
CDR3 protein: CASGLRRGLQTGVNEQFF

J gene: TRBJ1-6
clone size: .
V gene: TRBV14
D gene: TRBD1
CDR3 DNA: TGTGCCAGCAGCCGGGGCCACAGGGGCAATTCACCCCTCCACTTT
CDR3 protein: CASSRGHRGNSPLHF

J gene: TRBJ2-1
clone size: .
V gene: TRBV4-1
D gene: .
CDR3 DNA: TGCGCCAGCAGCGGCGTAGGGGATTTGAATGAGCAGTTCTTC
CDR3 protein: CASSGVGDLNEQFF

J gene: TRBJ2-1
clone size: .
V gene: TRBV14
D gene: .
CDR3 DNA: TGTGCCAGCAGCCAGGTACCCGGACGACCAGGACAGTTCTTC
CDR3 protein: CASSQVPGRPGQFF

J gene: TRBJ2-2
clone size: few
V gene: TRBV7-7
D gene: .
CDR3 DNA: TGTGCCAGCAGCCCCGGTCTCCTCATAGGGAACACCGGGGAGCTGTTTTTT
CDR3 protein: CASSPGLLIGNTGELFF

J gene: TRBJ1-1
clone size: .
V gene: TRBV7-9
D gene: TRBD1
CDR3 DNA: TGTGCCAGCAGCATGGACAGGCAAACTGAAGCTTTCTTT
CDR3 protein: CASSMDRQTEAFF

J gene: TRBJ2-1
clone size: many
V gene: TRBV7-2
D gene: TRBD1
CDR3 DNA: TGTGCCAGCAGCTTAGAGGGACAGGTTAACAATGAGCAGTTCTTC
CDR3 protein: CASSLEGQVNNEQFF

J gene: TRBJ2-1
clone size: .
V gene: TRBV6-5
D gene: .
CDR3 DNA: TGTGCCAGCAGTTACTTACCGGGACTCCTAGGTGAGCAGTTCTTC
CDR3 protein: CASSYLPGLLGEQFF

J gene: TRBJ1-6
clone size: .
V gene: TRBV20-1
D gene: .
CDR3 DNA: TGCAGTGCTAGAGATACCTCGGACGGCTCGGGGTCACCCCTCCACTTT
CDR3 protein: CSARDTSDGSGSPLHF

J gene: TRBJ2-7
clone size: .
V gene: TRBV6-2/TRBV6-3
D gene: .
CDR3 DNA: TGTGCCAGCAGACCGTTCGGGGGCGGAACCTACGAGCAGTACTTC
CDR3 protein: CASRPFGGGTYEQYF

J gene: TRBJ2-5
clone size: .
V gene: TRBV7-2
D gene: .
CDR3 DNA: TGTGCCAGCAGCTTAATACAGGGAGGGGAGACCCAGTACTTC
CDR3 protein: CASSLIQGGETQYF

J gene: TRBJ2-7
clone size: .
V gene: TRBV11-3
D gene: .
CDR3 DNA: TGTGCCAGCAGCTTCATTCTCTACGAGCAGTACTTC
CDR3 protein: CASSFILYEQYF

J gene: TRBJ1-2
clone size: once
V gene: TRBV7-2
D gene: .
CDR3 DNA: TGTGCCAGCAGCTTAGAGAGGGTGGGCGGCCACACCTTC
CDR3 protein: CASSLERVGGHTF

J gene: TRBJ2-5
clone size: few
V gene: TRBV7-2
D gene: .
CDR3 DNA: TGTGCCAGTGGAGGGCCTTGGGGTGAGACCCAGTACTTC
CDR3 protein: CASGGPWGETQYF